This entry lists 15 T cell receptor beta chains sequenced from one sample in a study of T cell responses to AZD1222 COVID-19 vaccine. Sequencing was performed with immunoSEQ multiplex PCR; in TCRdb, only in-frame clones are kept and a portion is missing. Here the sample spans about 150,000 clones, more than 90% being singletons. The sequencing here drew on peripheral blood, taken 28 days after the second AZD1222 dose. These receptors were collected from an adult who received the AZD1222 COVID-19 vaccine.

The chain employs TRBV5-1 and TRBJ1-1, with no clear D. Between the trimmed V and J ends, which lost 0 bases and 4 bases, there was a span of 10 bases. Germline CDR1 SGHRS, CDR2 YFSETQ. CDR3 length equals 14 residues. The CDR3 DNA reads TGCGCCAGCAGCTTGGACCCGTCGGGCACTGAAGCTTTCTTT. This gives the protein CASSLDPSGTEAFF.

The J gene is TRBJ1-5, the V gene TRBV2, with a weak D call TRBD1 (5 bases). The CDR3 extends over 13 amino acids. Germline assignment: CDR1 SNHLY and CDR2 FYNNEI. The V gene lost 6 bases and the J gene lost 10 bases, with 16 bases spanning the gap. As DNA, the CDR3 is TGTGCCAGCAGCCTCCGGGATACAGGTCCCCAGCATTTT. Its protein is CASSLRDTGPQHF.

This chain links TRBV11-2 with TRBJ2-5; D remains unclear. Trimming removed 4 bases at V and 1 base at J, with 4 bases between. In germline, CDR1 is SGHAT, CDR2 FQNNGV. The CDR3 is made up of 12 amino acids. Here the CDR3 DNA reads TGTGCCAGCAGCTCCGGCCAAGAGACCCAGTACTTC. Translation: CASSSGQETQYF.

This clone was counted only a few times. The V call is TRBV9, the J call TRBJ2-5; no reliable D call. This CDR3 has 14 residues. Germline CDR1 is SGDLS and CDR2 is YYNGEE. With 0 bases removed from V and 5 bases from J, the gap between germline ends came to 11 bases. Written as DNA, the CDR3 is TGTGCCAGCAGCGTAGCCCCCGATATGGAGACCCAGTACTTC. Its protein product is CASSVAPDMETQYF. The full variable domain, in which reference TRBV9 and TRBJ2-5 provide the parts outside the CDR3, is DSGVTQTPKHLITATGQRVTLRCSPRSGDLSVYWYQQSLDQGLQFLIQYYNGEERAKGNILERFSAQQFPDLHSELNLSSLELGDSALYFCASSVAPDMETQYFGPGTRLLVL.

This sequence joins TRBV7-2 and TRBJ1-2; 7 nucleotides match TRBD1. This CDR3 comprises 14 residues. V was pared by 5 bases and J by 8 bases, with 11 bases of the junction left unmatched. Germline V lookup: CDR1 SGHTA, CDR2 FQGNSA. CDR3 DNA: TGTGCCAGCAGCATTGACAGGGAGACCAACGGCTACACCTTC. The encoded protein is CASSIDRETNGYTF.

The chain links TRBV29-1 to TRBJ2-1; 8 nucleotides agree with TRBD2. The V and J ends lost 5 bases and 0 bases, in that order; junction bases with no gene match: 3. CDR1 is SQVTM and CDR2 is ANQGSEA in the germline V gene. This CDR3 has 14 amino acids. The CDR3 nucleotides are TGCAGCGTTTTGAGCGGGAGCTCCTACAATGAGCAGTTCTTC. This translates into CSVLSGSSYNEQFF.

The CDR3 reads CASSQEASGQRWQFF. CDR3 sequence (DNA): TGCGCCAGCAGCCAAGAGGCTAGCGGCCAACGGTGGCAGTTCTTC. The V call is TRBV4-3, the J call TRBJ2-1; 7 bases are a match to TRBD2. Germline CDR1 is LGHNA and CDR2 is YSLEER. The CDR3 loop spans 15 amino acids. Trimming removed 0 bases from V and 12 bases from J; junction bases left unmatched: 11.

The rearrangement joins TRBV5-1 to TRBJ1-4; the D gene is possibly TRBD1 (5 bases). The CDR3 sequence is 13 residues long. With 7 bases removed from V and 1 base from J, the gap between germline ends came to 8 bases. The germline CDR1 and CDR2 sequences are SGHRS and YFSETQ. The CDR3 DNA sequence: TGCGCCAGCCGCAGGGAAACTAATGAAAAACTGTTTTTT. Its protein product is CASRRETNEKLFF.

The J gene is TRBJ2-7, the V gene TRBV16; D could derive from TRBD1 or TRBD2 (5 bases each). Trimming shortened V by 1 base and J by 2 bases, and 9 bases separated the two germline ends. The CDR3 spans 14 residues. Germline loops: CDR1 KGHSY, CDR2 FQNENV. The DNA for the CDR3 is TGTGCCAGCAGCCAATTTGGGGGTACCTACGAGCAGTACTTC. Amino acid sequence: CASSQFGGTYEQYF.

This rearrangement joins TRBV7-3 to TRBJ1-1; TRBD1 matches 7 bases. V was pared by 5 bases and J by 1 base, with 7 bases of the junction left unmatched. The CDR3 has 15 residues. Germline loops: CDR1 SGHTA, CDR2 FQGTGA. The DNA of the CDR3 is TGTGCCAGCAGCCCCTCGGGACAGAGGAACACTGAAGCTTTCTTT. This codes for CASSPSGQRNTEAFF.

V gene TRBV7-2 combines with J gene TRBJ2-5, with 8 bases fitting TRBD2. Losses at the gene ends were 2 bases for V and 2 bases for J; bases not matched to a gene: 10. Germline CDR1 SGHTA, CDR2 FQGNSA. The CDR3 length is 17 residues. Here the CDR3 DNA reads TGTGCCAGCAGCTTAAGGAGACCGGGACTAGTTCAAGAGACCCAGTACTTC. As protein: CASSLRRPGLVQETQYF.

This clone was counted a single time. This chain joins TRBV19 and TRBJ1-5; 9 nucleotides align to TRBD1. The CDR3 extends over 16 amino acids. The junction had 9 bases not matched to a gene; V was cut back by 7 bases and J by 2 bases. The V gene's germline CDR1 is LNHDA and CDR2 SQIVND (reference sequence). CDR3 DNA sequence: TGTGCCAGTACTACCGGGACAGGGCTGCGCAATCAGCCCCAGCATTTT. It is translated as CASTTGTGLRNQPQHF.

This clone was observed a single time. This chain joins TRBV19 and TRBJ1-5, with D perhaps TRBD1 (6 bases). Deletions cut 1 base from V and 7 bases from J, with 11 bases between. Germline CDR1 LNHDA, CDR2 SQIVND (reference sequence). The CDR3 length is 14 residues. The CDR3 nucleotides read TGTGCCAGTAGTATAGGGTGGGGGGCGCAGCCCCAGCATTTT. Translating it yields CASSIGWGAQPQHF.

This clone has a single count. This sequence joins TRBV6-1 and TRBJ2-5; no definite D call. V lost 2 bases and J lost 3, with 10 bases in between. The length of the CDR3 is 14 residues. The germline CDR1 and CDR2 sequences are MNHNS and SASEGT. The CDR3: CASSERFREETQYF. The CDR3 nucleotides are TGTGCCAGCAGTGAAAGGTTTAGAGAAGAGACCCAGTACTTC.

This sequence joins TRBV5-1 and TRBJ2-7; the D is unclear. The CDR3 is 13 residues long. Trimming took off 6 bases at V and 7 bases at J, with 17 bases between the two ends. The germline gives CDR1 SGHRS, CDR2 YFSETQ. CDR3 coding DNA: TGCGCCAGCATAGGTTCGGACGGCGGTGAGCAGTACTTC. Protein: CASIGSDGGEQYF.